This T cell receptor (beta chain) comes out of a study of shared clonotypes between healthy human individuals. Study-wide points: The study sampled only blood, and tissue repertoires likely differ. Estimated richness values were generally larger in naive subsets than in memory subsets. Large sequencing depth failed to make sorted-subset sequencing complete, rarefaction showed.

Points on this clone: No antigen is known for it.

Naive-designated CD8 cells lacked CD45RO, were positively enriched for CCR7, and omitted terminally differentiated effector memory CD45RA+ cells. Genomic DNA belonging to each subset was distributed in equal measure over several immunoSEQ plates. Profiled with immunoSEQ multiplex PCR; TCRdb holds only in-frame clones, not every one. Seen here are 1.5 million to 2.5 million clones, roughly 95% observed once, and the top ten hold approximately 1.2%. This CDR3 is 15 amino acids long. Per germline, CDR1 MGHRA and CDR2 YSYEKL. Between the trimmed V and J ends, which lost 1 base and 4 bases, there was a span of 12 bases.

The sequenced material came from naive CD8+ T cells sorted from blood. The receptor was isolated from a man aged 18 to 30 in good health. V and J are TRBV4-1 and TRBJ2-3; a weak D match, TRBD2 (6 bases). In nucleotides, the CDR3 is TGCGCCAGCAGCCAAGGACTAGGGAACGCAGATACGCAGTATTTT. Its protein product is CASSQGLGNADTQYF.